Described below is a single T cell receptor beta chain sequence and its context. This entry comes from a study of blood T cell repertoires in COVID-19. The CDR3 runs to 14 residues. Trimming stripped 3 bases from V and 0 bases from J, with 6 bases between. CDR1 is SNHLY, CDR2 FYNNEI, per germline. Authors' processing steps: Using reference gene primer amplification, nucleated cell counts were estimated. Only in-frame clones appear in the TCRdb table, and some are missing; sequencing was by immunoSEQ multiplex PCR. V and J calls plus clone size are reproduced from that table; the DNA served to infer D and trimming. The sample holds more than 200,000 clones; approximately 84% are singletons and the top ten take approximately 8%.

Sequenced: peripheral blood. The rearrangement uses TRBV2 and TRBJ2-4; D remains unclear. This clonotype originated in a woman of 80 years or more with acute or convalescent COVID-19. CDR3 sequence: CASSDGVAKNIQYF. Written as DNA, the CDR3 is TGTGCCAGCAGTGACGGTGTAGCCAAAAACATTCAGTACTTC.